Listed here are 5 T cell receptor beta chains from one sample, sequenced in a study of CD8 T cells in ankylosing spondylitis. Using its own MiXCR run on the 5' RACE reads, TCRdb lists one record per CDR3 protein. The sample holds 350,000 to 450,000 distinct CDR3 sequences, approximately 22% seen once. The material sequenced was blood, either unsorted or a sorted T cell fraction (not recorded which). The origin of the receptors is a male donor with ankylosing spondylitis or in good health (not recorded which).

This clonotype was detected only a few times. Here the CDR3 DNA reads TGTGCCTGGAGTCAATACGAGCAGTACTTC. This codes for CAWSQYEQYF. This chain joins TRBV30 and TRBJ2-7; D is undetermined. The germline gives CDR1 GTSNPN, CDR2 SVGIG (reference sequence). Trimming left V 2 bases short and J 4 bases short, with 3 bases between. The CDR3 totals 10 residues.

This chain connects TRBV9 to TRBJ2-3; TRBD2 matches 10 bases. Germline V gene lookup returns CDR1 SGDLS and CDR2 YYNGEE. This CDR3 has 17 residues. V shed 0 bases, J shed 2 bases, and the junction held 6 bases outside the gene matches. CDR3 sequence (DNA): TGTGCCAGCAGCGTAGCCCCCACTAGCGGGGTCACAGATACGCAGTATTTT. Translated, it gives CASSVAPTSGVTDTQYF.

This clonotype appeared a few times. V gene TRBV6-5 combines with J gene TRBJ2-3, with 7 bases matching TRBD2. This CDR3 is 15 amino acids long. The germline CDR1 and CDR2 sequences are MNHEY and SVGAGI. V dropped 0 bases and J dropped 1; count of bases not matched to a gene: 1. The CDR3 sequence: CASSYSSGGTDTQYF. Here the CDR3 DNA reads TGTGCCAGCAGTTACTCAAGCGGGGGCACAGATACGCAGTATTTT.

This clonotype was seen a handful of times. This chain uses TRBV12-5 with TRBJ1-1, with 8 bases identical to TRBD1. The germline V gene has CDR1 LGHNT and CDR2 FRNRAP. V was pared by 4 bases and J by 3 bases, with 1 base of the junction left unmatched. CDR3 length: 13 residues. As DNA, the CDR3 is TGTGCTAGTGGTTCGGGACAGGACACTGAAGCTTTCTTT. Translation gives CASGSGQDTEAFF.

In this sample, this clonotype turned up once. The chain couples TRBV5-1 to TRBJ2-7, with 8 bases matching TRBD1. CDR1 SGHRS and CDR2 YFSETQ come from the germline V gene. This CDR3 is 15 amino acids long. Trimming removed 4 bases from V and 0 bases from J; junction bases left unmatched: 6. The CDR3 DNA is TGCGCCAGCAGCGCCGGACAGGGACTCTCCTACGAGCAGTACTTC. Its protein is CASSAGQGLSYEQYF.